This TCR beta chain was observed in a study of early T cells in non-severe SARS-CoV-2 infection. Overall study results and limits: Comparison of clonotypes with VDJdb favored anti-spike CD8 responses while missing private and CD4 specificities.

This clonotype was counted ten times or more. Its target is not known. Individual cDNA molecules received unique molecular identifiers during library preparation. One entry per CDR3 protein, called by TCRdb with MiXCR from the 5' RACE reads. The data hold tens of thousands of distinct CDR3 sequences, with around 15% observed a single time. The V end lost 3 bases, the J end lost 6 bases, and 18 bases lay between the germline ends. The CDR3 spans 15 residues. Germline V CDR1 and CDR2: SEHNR, FQNEAQ (reference sequence). V usage is TRBV7-9 and J usage is TRBJ2-7; D possibly corresponds to TRBD1 (6 bases). This TCR was recovered from an adult who was a healthcare worker with PCR-confirmed SARS-CoV-2 infection or an uninfected control (not recorded which). Sequencing input: whole blood. CDR3 in DNA: TGTGCCAGCAGCTTGGGGATACAGGGAGACGGCGAGCAGTACTTC. Translating gives CASSLGIQGDGEQYF.